A single sample is the source of the 22 T cell receptor beta chains below, sequenced in a study of cytomegalovirus exposure and HLA in healthy donors. Primers for the PCR totalled 60 Vbeta and 13 Jbeta. Some clones are missing from TCRdb's copy, which holds only in-frame ones; the method was immunoSEQ multiplex PCR. The data show some 100,000 clones, almost 75% seen once. The sequenced sample consisted of PBMCs. The receptor source for this set is a man aged 35-49 years in good health and CMV-seronegative.

The chain uses TRBV7-6 and TRBJ1-2; D ambiguous. This CDR3 is 12 amino acids long. The V gene lost 1 base and the J gene lost 8 bases, with 8 bases spanning the gap. Per the germline V gene, CDR1 is SGHVS and CDR2 is FNYEAQ. This chain's CDR3 is CASSLDGGGYTF. The CDR3 DNA reads as TGTGCCAGCAGCTTAGATGGAGGAGGCTACACCTTC.

The J gene is TRBJ2-7, the V gene TRBV5-6; TRBD2 matches at 9 bases. From germline, CDR1 is SGHDT and CDR2 YYEEEE. The CDR3 has 14 residues. Losses at the gene ends were 4 bases for V and 5 bases for J; bases not matched to a gene: 7. The CDR3 reads CASSRGLAANEQYF. The CDR3, as DNA: TGTGCCAGCAGCCGGGGACTAGCAGCTAACGAGCAGTACTTC.

The V gene is TRBV5-5, the J gene TRBJ1-1; D perhaps matches TRBD1 (5 bases). The V gene's germline CDR1 is SGHKS and CDR2 YYEKEE (reference sequence). The CDR3 extends over 12 amino acids. Trimming pared 5 bases from V and 1 base from J, leaving 6 bases between. The DNA for the CDR3 is TGTGCCAGCAGAGACAGGAACACTGAAGCTTTCTTT. Translation: CASRDRNTEAFF. Full variable domain (outside the CDR3, taken from reference TRBV5-5 and TRBJ1-1): DAGVTQSPTHLIKTRGQQVTLRCSPISGHKSVSWYQQVLGQGPQFIFQYYEKEERGRGNFPDRFSARQFPNYSSELNVNALLLGDSALYLCASRDRNTEAFFGQGTRLTVV.

This chain connects TRBV7-9 to TRBJ2-5; tentative D call: TRBD2 (5 bases). The germline V and J ends were trimmed by 4 bases and 5 bases, with 17 bases remaining between them. CDR3 size: 15 residues. Germline V CDR1 and CDR2: SEHNR, FQNEAQ (reference sequence). CDR3 DNA: TGTGCCAGCAGCTGGCACCTAGCAGATCATGAGACCCAGTACTTC. Translated: CASSWHLADHETQYF.

The J gene is TRBJ2-2, the V gene TRBV2; 7 bases are shared with TRBD2. This CDR3 is 20 amino acids long. Per germline, CDR1 SNHLY and CDR2 FYNNEI. V lost 6 bases and J lost 3; bases outside the gene matches: 22. CDR3 nucleotides: TGTGCCAGCAGCACCGCATGGGGAGGGGATAAGGGTAGGCACACCGGGGAGCTGTTTTTT. Residues: CASSTAWGGDKGRHTGELFF.

CDR3 bases: TGCAGTGCCAGAACAGGGTACGAGCAGTACTTC. This sequence encodes CSARTGYEQYF. V gene TRBV20-1 combines with J gene TRBJ2-7, with a weak D call TRBD1 (6 bases). The germline V gene has CDR1 DFQATT and CDR2 SNEGSKA (reference sequence). Deletions cut 6 bases from V and 4 bases from J, with 10 bases between. The CDR3 runs 11 residues.

As regards this clone: A read error may account for a junction end that differs from germline. The V gene is TRBV7-2, the J gene TRBJ2-7; TRBD2 matches at 8 bases. Per the germline V gene, CDR1 is SGHTA and CDR2 is FQGNSA. The CDR3 consists of 15 residues. The CDR3 bases are TGTGCCAGCATCTTAGAGCGGGGGCCCTCCTACGAGCAGTACTTC. Protein: CASILERGPSYEQYF.

The chain carries TRBV27 and TRBJ2-7; TRBD2 matches at 13 bases. Trimming cost V 7 bases and J 2 bases; bases outside gene matches: 2. There are 14 residues in the CDR3. Germline V CDR1 and CDR2: MNHEY, SMNVEV (reference sequence). CDR3 sequence: CASMTSGGTYEQYF. CDR3 DNA sequence: TGTGCCAGCATGACTAGCGGGGGGACCTACGAGCAGTACTTC.

This clone was detected a few times. The V gene is TRBV10-3, the J gene TRBJ2-7; 7 bases line up with TRBD1. Trimming at V came to 4 bases and at J to 6 bases, leaving 15 bases not matched to a gene. This CDR3 spans 16 amino acids. Looked up from germline, CDR1 is ENHRY and CDR2 is SYGVKD. CDR3: CAISGTYRGRSPEQYF. The CDR3 DNA sequence: TGTGCCATCAGTGGGACATACAGGGGTCGGTCCCCCGAGCAGTACTTC.

This clone was observed a handful of times. The chain recombines TRBV28 with TRBJ2-4; D is undetermined. Trimming pared 4 bases from V and 8 bases from J, leaving 15 bases between. This CDR3 comprises 14 residues. The germline V gene encodes CDR1 MDHEN and CDR2 SYDVKM. CDR3 sequence: CASSSSRVLHIQYF. DNA of the CDR3: TGTGCCAGCAGTTCCTCCCGGGTTTTGCACATTCAGTACTTC. Full variable domain (remainder filled in from reference TRBV28 and TRBJ2-4): DVKVTQSSRYLVKRTGEKVFLECVQDMDHENMFWYRQDPGLGLRLIYFSYDVKMKEKGDIPEGYSVSREKKERFSLILESASTNQTSMYLCASSSSRVLHIQYFGAGTRLSVL.

V usage is TRBV19 and J usage is TRBJ1-1, with unresolved D. This CDR3 comprises 13 residues. From germline, CDR1 is LNHDA and CDR2 SQIVND (reference sequence). The V and J ends lost 7 bases and 4 bases respectively, with 13 bases between them. In nucleotides, the CDR3 is TGTGCCAGTACCCTTTTACTCGGCACTGAAGCTTTCTTT. Amino acid sequence: CASTLLLGTEAFF. The full variable domain, in which reference TRBV19 and TRBJ1-1 provide the parts outside the CDR3, is DGGITQSPKYLFRKEGQNVTLSCEQNLNHDAMYWYRQDPGQGLRLIYYSQIVNDFQKGDIAEGYSVSREKKESFPLTVTSAQKNPTAFYLCASTLLLGTEAFFGQGTRLTVV.

As regards this clone: Different DNA sequences within this sample yield the same CDR3. V gene TRBV9 combines with J gene TRBJ2-3, with D perhaps matching TRBD2 (5 bases). Trimming stripped 2 bases from V and 0 bases from J, with 7 bases between. The CDR3 sequence is 14 residues long. Germline V gene data show CDR1 as SGDLS and CDR2 as YYNGEE. In nucleotides, the CDR3 is TGTGCCAGCAGCGTTAGGACTAGCACAGATACGCAGTATTTT. Its translation is CASSVRTSTDTQYF. The full variable domain, in which reference TRBV9 and TRBJ2-3 provide the parts outside the CDR3, is DSGVTQTPKHLITATGQRVTLRCSPRSGDLSVYWYQQSLDQGLQFLIQYYNGEERAKGNILERFSAQQFPDLHSELNLSSLELGDSALYFCASSVRTSTDTQYFGPGTRLTVL.

The genes are TRBV25-1 and TRBJ1-4; D may be TRBD1 (5 bases). Germline V gene data show CDR1 as MGHDK and CDR2 as SYGVNS. V gave up 5 bases and J gave up 1 base, with 8 bases separating them. CDR3 length: 14 residues. CDR3 residues: CASSWGGTNEKLFF. The CDR3 nucleotides are TGTGCCAGCAGTTGGGGCGGAACTAATGAAAAACTGTTTTTT.

The CDR3 coding sequence is TGTGCCAGTAGTCCTAGAATCCGGGATACGCAGTATTTT. It is translated as CASSPRIRDTQYF. This chain uses TRBV19 with TRBJ2-3; D ambiguous. CDR3 size: 13 residues. Per the germline V gene, CDR1 is LNHDA and CDR2 is SQIVND (reference sequence). V was shortened by 5 bases and J by 6 bases, with 12 bases between the two germline ends.

This chain connects TRBV11-3 to TRBJ2-7, with 7 bases aligning to TRBD1. CDR3 length: 14 amino acids. The V gene's germline CDR1 is SGHNT and CDR2 YENEEA. Losses at the gene ends were 5 bases for V and 5 bases for J; bases not matched to a gene: 9. The CDR3 sequence is CASSPRQGSHEQYF. CDR3 DNA: TGTGCCAGCAGCCCGAGACAGGGATCCCACGAGCAGTACTTC.

The V and J genes are TRBV27 and TRBJ2-2; D might be TRBD2 (7 bases). The V gene's germline CDR1 is MNHEY and CDR2 SMNVEV (reference sequence). The CDR3 consists of 15 residues. V lost 3 bases and J lost 6, with 14 bases in between. The CDR3 sequence: CASSFVGGLAGELFF. In DNA form, the CDR3 reads TGTGCCAGCAGTTTCGTCGGGGGGCTGGCCGGGGAGCTGTTTTTT.

The chain employs TRBV19 and TRBJ2-2, with 7 bases aligning to TRBD1. V shed 4 bases, J shed 3 bases, and the junction held 11 bases outside the gene matches. Per the germline V gene, CDR1 is LNHDA and CDR2 is SQIVND (reference sequence). CDR3 length: 17 residues. CDR3 bases: TGTGCCAGTAGTAGAGGGGGCTTATCAGAATACACCGGGGAGCTGTTTTTT. It encodes CASSRGGLSEYTGELFF.

V and J are TRBV10-3 and TRBJ2-3, with TRBD2 matching over 11 bases. Germline V gene data show CDR1 as ENHRY and CDR2 as SYGVKD. Trimming at V came to 6 bases and at J to 3 bases, leaving 5 bases not matched to a gene. This CDR3 is 15 amino acids long. CDR3: CAISQTSGVTDTQYF. For the CDR3, the DNA is TGTGCCATCAGCCAGACTAGCGGGGTTACAGATACGCAGTATTTT.

The chain links TRBV7-9 to TRBJ1-4, with 8 bases aligning to TRBD1. This CDR3 has 15 amino acids. Germline V gene data show CDR1 as SEHNR and CDR2 as FQNEAQ (reference sequence). J gave up 8 bases and V 4 bases, and 9 bases lay outside the gene matches. The DNA for the CDR3 is TGTGCCAGCAGCTACGGACAGGGTACTTCGGAAAAACTGTTTTTT. This sequence encodes CASSYGQGTSEKLFF.

This clone has only a few counts. The genes are TRBV9 and TRBJ2-1, with 13 bases identical to TRBD2. The V segment lost 4 bases and the J segment 3 bases; nucleotides outside the gene matches: 4. This CDR3 has 16 residues. CDR1 SGDLS and CDR2 YYNGEE come from the germline V gene. The CDR3 here is CASSRRTSGGYNEQFF. The CDR3, as DNA: TGTGCCAGCAGCCGCCGGACTAGCGGGGGCTACAATGAGCAGTTCTTC.

This clone was found a few times. The chain couples TRBV18 to TRBJ2-2; 9 bases agree with TRBD1. CDR1 is KGHSH and CDR2 is LQKENI in the germline V gene. This CDR3 has 18 residues. The trim removed 1 base at V and 1 base at J, leaving 7 bases unmatched. The CDR3 is CASSPRPMTGGNTGELFF. In nucleotides, the CDR3 is TGTGCCAGCTCACCACGTCCCATGACAGGGGGGAACACCGGGGAGCTGTTTTTT.

This clone was seen a handful of times. The genes are TRBV15 and TRBJ2-5, with D possibly matching TRBD1 (6 bases). V lost 0 bases and J 2 bases, leaving 10 bases between the germline ends. Germline V lookup: CDR1 LNHNV, CDR2 YYDKDF (reference sequence). The CDR3 runs to 15 residues. CDR3 amino acids: CATSRDGQTQETQYF. The CDR3 DNA follows: TGTGCCACCAGCAGAGATGGACAGACTCAAGAGACCCAGTACTTC.